This TCR beta chain was recorded in a study of vaccination and CD4 T cells after COVID-19. Study summary: Participants were vaccinated with two doses, given as either BNT162b2 or mRNA-1273 vaccine.

Treatment of the sample: roughly nine-day PBMC culture with coronavirus spike peptide pools or control peptides (ViraFEST assay). The CDR3 spans 14 residues. Germline CDR1 is LNHDA and CDR2 is SQIVND (reference sequence). Trimming removed 6 bases from V and 2 bases from J, with 13 bases in between. In this sample, this clonotype turned up a few times. The antigen remains undetermined. Regarding the study as a whole: Spike mono-reactivity marked 304 of 307 vaccine-specific clones in convalescent patients.

Sequencing of cultured CD4+ T cell DNA used the Oncomine TCR Beta short-read assay. MiXCR was run by TCRdb on the PCR reads, yielding one entry per CDR3 protein. The table lists approximately 20,000 distinct CDR3 sequences, under 50% of them singletons. Source: CD4+ T cells from blood, cultured in vitro, taken after SARS-CoV-2 vaccination. V and J are TRBV19 and TRBJ1-1; no definite D call. The TCR comes from a human donor who had recovered from COVID-19. For the CDR3, the DNA is TGTGCCAGTAGGTACCCCCCAGAAAACACTGAAGCTTTCTTT. Translation gives CASRYPPENTEAFF.